Listed here are 3 T cell receptor beta chains from one sample, sequenced in a study of T cells after yellow fever vaccination (dated by TCRdb to between 2017 and 2020). Explained via the paper, the treatment or condition label denotes: live attenuated yellow fever vaccine strain. Libraries came from 5' RACE. Sequenced on an Illumina HiSeq 2500. TCRdb trimmed the raw reads at Q25, called clones with MiXCR and kept productive beta chains. Each record represents a unique CDR3 protein, reported with the most common genes and DNA among its rows. The sample table lists about 46,000 distinct CDR3 sequences, 5% to 8% of them with a count of one. More than 9% of the sample goes to the ten largest clones. The sequences come from PBMCs, either bulk or a sorted T-cell subset (CD4+, CD8+, memory, or dextramer-sorted; not recorded which), collected 45 days after the yellow fever booster vaccination. The receptors originated from a man between 25 and 39 years old who received the YFV17D yellow fever vaccine.

This clonotype showed up many times. The chain links TRBV20-1 to TRBJ1-5; D not resolved. Germline CDR1 reads DFQATT; CDR2 reads SNEGSKA (reference sequence). This CDR3 is built from 13 residues. V lost 7 bases and J lost 5, with 15 bases in between. CDR3 sequence: CSVRQELYQPQHF. The CDR3, as DNA: TGCAGTGTTCGGCAGGAACTTTATCAGCCCCAGCATTTT.

This clonotype came up many times. This chain links TRBV6-5 with TRBJ2-7, with D unresolved. Trimming left V 4 bases short and J 9 bases short, with 16 bases between. Germline CDR1 and CDR2: MNHEY and SVGAGI. This CDR3 is built from 13 residues. The CDR3 sequence: CASSSPEPRVQYF. The CDR3 DNA reads TGTGCCAGCAGTTCGCCGGAGCCTCGGGTGCAGTACTTC.

This clonotype was recorded many times. This sequence joins TRBV24-1 and TRBJ2-1; 9 bases line up with TRBD2. Looked up from germline, CDR1 is KGHDR and CDR2 is SFDVKD. The CDR3 has 16 amino acids. Unmatched junction bases numbered 4, after V lost 4 bases and J lost 1 base. CDR3 nucleotide sequence: TGTGCCACCAGTGACCCTAGCGGGGATTCCTACAATGAGCAGTTCTTC. Its protein product is CATSDPSGDSYNEQFF.